This entry concerns a single T cell receptor beta chain. This CDR3 region has 13 residues. Germline V gene lookup returns CDR1 KGHSH and CDR2 LQKENI. Trimming took 2 bases from V and 5 from J, leaving 9 bases between them. Using immunoSEQ multiplex PCR, the repertoire was profiled, and TCRdb retains in-frame clones only, with some absent. Of tens of thousands of clones in the sample, over 90% are singletons; the top ten hold approximately 0.44%. This record belongs to a study of T cell changes during pregnancy in multiple sclerosis. The sequence derives from a female donor in good health, enrolled as a control in a pregnancy study. The sequencing here drew on CD4+ T cells from peripheral blood mononuclear cells, taken in the third trimester of pregnancy. This chain links TRBV18 with TRBJ2-5; D is ambiguous. The CDR3 spells CASSPSVFETQYF. In DNA form, the CDR3 reads TGTGCCAGCTCACCATCCGTTTTCGAGACCCAGTACTTC.